Presented here are 25 T cell receptor beta chains from one specimen sequenced in a study of Ad26.COV2.S vaccination and SARS-CoV-2 variants. Treatment specified: some 19 received Ad26.COV2.S at low or high dose, single or two shots; several received placebo; per-sample allocation not given. It was on day 63 after the first vaccine or placebo injection that samples were taken. The method was immunoSEQ multiplex PCR; TCRdb's version includes in-frame clones alone and lacks a portion of them. Of around 450,000 clones in the sample, more than 75% are singletons; the top ten hold less than 4%. The sample consisted of peripheral blood, taken in a trial of Ad26.COV2.S vaccine versus placebo. Receptors were obtained from a person aged 18-65 years who received the Ad26.COV2.S COVID-19 vaccine or a placebo.

The rearrangement joins TRBV6-1 to TRBJ1-5, with D possibly TRBD1 on 6 matching bases. Germline CDR1 and CDR2: MNHNS and SASEGT. This CDR3 region has 14 residues. V was cut by 2 bases and J by 6 bases, with 11 bases left in between. CDR3 nucleotides: TGTGCCAGCAGTGAATCAGGGGAGGGTCAGCCCCAGCATTTT. Its protein product is CASSESGEGQPQHF.

V is TRBV4-1 and J is TRBJ1-2; TRBD1 matches 7 bases. CDR1 is MGHRA, CDR2 YSYEKL, per germline. Unmatched junction bases numbered 13, after V lost 1 base and J lost 5 bases. The CDR3 runs 17 residues. CDR3 nucleotide sequence: TGCGCCAGCAGCCAAGGTCCGTACACCGGGACAGAATATGGCTACACCTTC. Encoded protein: CASSQGPYTGTEYGYTF.

The chain joins TRBV3-1 (or the pseudogene TRBV3-2) to TRBJ1-1, with D perhaps matching TRBD1 (5 bases). This CDR3 is 13 amino acids long. Trimming took 0 bases from V and 5 from J, leaving 7 bases between them. Germline V gene lookup returns CDR1 LGHDT and CDR2 YNNKEL (reference sequence). The CDR3 DNA follows: TGTGCCAGCAGCCAAGACAGGGAAACTGAAGCTTTCTTT. It yields the protein CASSQDRETEAFF.

The CDR3 loop is CSVLSGGVNTGELFF. The CDR3 nucleotides are TGCAGCGTTTTGAGCGGGGGAGTGAACACCGGGGAGCTGTTTTTT. The chain carries TRBV29-1 and TRBJ2-2; 8 bases match TRBD2. Germline CDR1 reads SQVTM; CDR2 reads ANQGSEA. V lost 5 bases to trimming and J lost 1 base; unmatched junction nucleotides: 6. CDR3 length: 15 residues.

The genes are TRBV3-1 (or the pseudogene TRBV3-2) and TRBJ2-5; 8 nucleotides agree with TRBD2. This CDR3 is 14 amino acids long. Trimming removed 4 bases from V and 4 bases from J; junction bases left unmatched: 5. The germline gives CDR1 LGHDT, CDR2 YNNKEL (reference sequence). The CDR3 region has the DNA TGTGCCAGCAGCCCCTGGACTAGCACAGAGACCCAGTACTTC. Protein product: CASSPWTSTETQYF.

The chain has TRBV6-5 and TRBJ1-4; D perhaps matches TRBD1 (6 bases). Germline-derived CDR1 and CDR2 are MNHEY and SVGAGI. This CDR3 contains 14 residues. V was pared by 5 bases and J by 0 bases, with 7 bases between. CDR3 sequence: CASSRQATNEKLFF. CDR3 DNA: TGTGCCAGCAGTCGACAGGCAACTAATGAAAAACTGTTTTTT.

J is TRBJ2-7 and V is TRBV27; D might be TRBD1 or TRBD2, each matching 6 bases. Germline CDR1 is MNHEY and CDR2 is SMNVEV (reference sequence). The length of the CDR3 is 15 residues. The V end was cut by 5 bases, the J end by 4 bases, with 18 bases between. The CDR3 sequence: CASSLTGAFLYEQYF. CDR3 nucleotides: TGTGCCAGCAGTCTCACGGGGGCCTTTCTTTACGAGCAGTACTTC.

The chain carries TRBV14 and TRBJ2-3, with D perhaps TRBD1 or TRBD2 (5 bases each). The V end lost 1 base, the J end lost 11 bases, and 10 bases lay between the germline ends. The germline gives CDR1 SGHDN, CDR2 FVKESK. The CDR3 is 12 amino acids. The CDR3 here is CASSQVPGRQYF. The CDR3 DNA sequence: TGTGCCAGCAGCCAAGTGCCAGGGAGGCAGTATTTT. Variable domain in full (rest from reference TRBV14 and TRBJ2-3): EAGVTQFPSHSVIEKGQTVTLRCDPISGHDNLYWYRRVMGKEIKFLLHFVKESKQDESGMPNNRFLAERTGGTYSTLKVQPAELEDSGVYFCASSQVPGRQYFGPGTRLTVL.

V and J are TRBV6-2 or TRBV6-3 and TRBJ2-3, with D perhaps TRBD1 (7 bases). The CDR3 loop spans 16 amino acids. CDR1 is MNHEY, CDR2 SVGEGT, per germline. The V and J ends lost 2 bases and 4 bases respectively, with 16 bases between them. The CDR3 spells CASSYRFTRGADTQYF. The CDR3 coding sequence is TGTGCCAGCAGTTACCGGTTCACCAGGGGGGCAGATACGCAGTATTTT.

The V gene is TRBV27, the J gene TRBJ2-5, with D possibly matching TRBD2 (5 bases). Germline CDR1 reads MNHEY; CDR2 reads SMNVEV (reference sequence). V lost 8 bases, J lost 8 bases, and 18 bases lay in between. This CDR3 contains 13 residues. CDR3 DNA sequence: TGTGCCAGCCGAGGGAACCGAGCCCACACCCAGTACTTC. Translated, it gives CASRGNRAHTQYF.

The CDR3 reads CASSRRTTRLGITGELFF. For the CDR3, the DNA is TGTGCCAGCTCCAGAAGGACGACAAGACTCGGAATCACCGGGGAGCTGTTTTTT. This rearrangement joins TRBV11-2 to TRBJ2-2; no reliable D call. Trimming took off 8 bases at V and 4 bases at J, with 26 bases between the two ends. Germline loops: CDR1 SGHAT, CDR2 FQNNGV. The CDR3 runs to 18 residues.

As regards this clone: Relative to the germline gene, one junction end is altered; a read error may explain this. This sequence joins TRBV20-1 and TRBJ2-5; D gene unclear. From germline, CDR1 is DFQATT and CDR2 SNEGSKA (reference sequence). This CDR3 spans 11 amino acids. In DNA form, the CDR3 reads TGCAGTGCGTCAGACCACGAGACCCAGTACTTC. The encoded protein is CSASDHETQYF.

This chain connects TRBV9 to TRBJ2-5, with 8 bases lining up with TRBD2. The CDR3 spans 15 residues. V lost 5 bases, J lost 0 bases, and 6 bases stayed unmatched. The germline V gene encodes CDR1 SGDLS and CDR2 YYNGEE. This chain's CDR3 is CASRNSGVYQETQYF. The CDR3 nucleotides read TGTGCCAGCAGAAATAGCGGGGTGTACCAAGAGACCCAGTACTTC.

This chain connects TRBV9 to TRBJ2-3; perhaps D is TRBD1 or TRBD2 (5 bases each). This CDR3 spans 16 amino acids. In germline, CDR1 is SGDLS, CDR2 YYNGEE. Trimming took 4 bases from V and 6 from J, leaving 21 bases between them. This CDR3 reads CASSRARGHRWDTQYF. As DNA, the CDR3 is TGTGCCAGCAGCCGCGCGAGGGGCCACAGATGGGATACGCAGTATTTT. The entire variable domain, with the rest obtained from reference TRBV9 and TRBJ2-3, is as follows: DSGVTQTPKHLITATGQRVTLRCSPRSGDLSVYWYQQSLDQGLQFLIQYYNGEERAKGNILERFSAQQFPDLHSELNLSSLELGDSALYFCASSRARGHRWDTQYFGPGTRLTVL.

The chain recombines TRBV6-6 with TRBJ2-1; perhaps D is TRBD1 or TRBD2 (5 bases each). The V gene's germline CDR1 is MNHNY and CDR2 SVGAGI (reference sequence). The CDR3 consists of 15 residues. Trimming removed 3 bases from V and 6 bases from J, with 15 bases in between. As DNA, the CDR3 is TGTGCCAGCAGTTATGGACCTTCGAGGGGCAATGAGCAGTTCTTC. This gives the protein CASSYGPSRGNEQFF.

The V and J genes are TRBV14 and TRBJ1-1, with D unresolved. The CDR3 sequence is 12 residues long. V was cut by 4 bases and J by 1 base, with 4 bases left in between. The germline V gene encodes CDR1 SGHDN and CDR2 FVKESK. CDR3 region: CASSPANTEAFF. The CDR3 region has the DNA TGTGCCAGCAGCCCGGCGAACACTGAAGCTTTCTTT.

V gene TRBV9 combines with J gene TRBJ2-3; tentatively, D is TRBD1 (6 bases). From germline, CDR1 is SGDLS and CDR2 YYNGEE. Trimming cost V 4 bases and J 2 bases, with 14 bases left between them. The length of the CDR3 is 15 residues. The CDR3 region has the DNA TGTGCCAGCAGCCCTAGAGGGGACAACACAGATACGCAGTATTTT. Residues: CASSPRGDNTDTQYF.

Only a few counts were recorded for this clone. The V and J genes are TRBV28 and TRBJ1-2, with TRBD1 as a possible D gene (5 bases). The germline CDR1 and CDR2 sequences are MDHEN and SYDVKM. V was pared by 6 bases and J by 4 bases, with 18 bases between. CDR3 length: 15 amino acids. In DNA, the CDR3 is TGTGCCAGCAGCCCCCCGGCAGGGTCCGGCTATGGCTACACCTTC. Its translation is CASSPPAGSGYGYTF.

This chain links TRBV9 with TRBJ1-3; 10 bases map to TRBD1. The CDR3 consists of 16 residues. CDR1 is SGDLS and CDR2 is YYNGEE in the germline V gene. Trimming cost V 6 bases and J 4 bases; bases outside gene matches: 10. CDR3 sequence (DNA): TGTGCCAGCAAGGAACGACAGGGGGCGCAGGGAAACACCATATATTTT. It encodes CASKERQGAQGNTIYF.

V is TRBV7-3 and J is TRBJ2-3; the D gene is possibly TRBD2 (6 bases). Trimming stripped 4 bases from V and 9 bases from J, with 14 bases between. CDR1 is SGHTA and CDR2 is FQGTGA in the germline V gene. This CDR3 comprises 13 residues. CDR3 amino acids: CASSSRREGTQYF. CDR3 DNA: TGTGCCAGCAGCTCTCGGAGGGAAGGCACGCAGTATTTT. Based on the CDR3 plus reference TRBV7-3 and TRBJ2-3, the full variable domain is GAGVSQTPSNKVTEKGKYVELRCDPISGHTALYWYRQSLGQGPEFLIYFQGTGAADDSGLPNDRFFAVRPEGSVSTLKIQRTERGDSAVYLCASSSRREGTQYFGPGTRLTVL.

In DNA form, the CDR3 reads TGTGCCATCAGTGAGGGACATGGAGGCAAAAACATTCAGTACTTC. This gives the protein CAISEGHGGKNIQYF. J is TRBJ2-4 and V is TRBV10-3; the D gene could be TRBD1 or TRBD2 (5 bases each). The ends were cut back, 2 bases at V and 3 bases at J, with 11 bases in the middle. This CDR3 region has 15 residues. From germline, CDR1 is ENHRY and CDR2 SYGVKD.

Only one count was recorded for this clone. Distinct nucleotide sequences in the sample also encode this CDR3. The J gene is TRBJ2-3, the V gene TRBV10-3; 11 bases are shared with TRBD2. The germline V gene has CDR1 ENHRY and CDR2 SYGVKD. The CDR3 covers 15 residues. The V segment lost 0 bases and the J segment 6 bases; nucleotides outside the gene matches: 2. CDR3 nucleotides: TGTGCCATCAGTGAGTCTAGCGGGGGGGCGGATACGCAGTATTTT. Translated: CAISESSGGADTQYF.

The V call is TRBV6-1, the J call TRBJ1-2; D remains unclear. CDR1 is MNHNS, CDR2 SASEGT, per germline. The CDR3 covers 15 residues. V was cut by 0 bases and J by 0 bases, with 8 bases left in between. CDR3 in amino acids: CASSEALLANYGYTF. The CDR3, as DNA: TGTGCCAGCAGTGAAGCGCTTTTGGCTAACTATGGCTACACCTTC.

V and J are TRBV15 and TRBJ2-7, with 8 positions matching TRBD1. Germline CDR1 reads LNHNV; CDR2 reads YYDKDF (reference sequence). The V gene end was trimmed by 4 bases and the J gene end by 6 bases; junction bases not matched to a gene: 5. The CDR3 length is 13 residues. DNA of the CDR3: TGTGCCACCAGCAAGGGCACAGGGGGCGAGCAGTACTTC. Protein: CATSKGTGGEQYF.

J is TRBJ2-7 and V is TRBV14, with D possibly matching TRBD2 (6 bases). Trimming took 1 base from V and 4 from J, leaving 11 bases between them. Germline lookup yields CDR1 SGHDN and CDR2 FVKESK. The CDR3 length is 14 residues. CDR3 coding DNA: TGTGCCAGCAGCCAAGGACTAGGGTTTTACGAGCAGTACTTC. It is translated as CASSQGLGFYEQYF. The variable domain in full, completed from reference TRBV14 and TRBJ2-7, reads EAGVTQFPSHSVIEKGQTVTLRCDPISGHDNLYWYRRVMGKEIKFLLHFVKESKQDESGMPNNRFLAERTGGTYSTLKVQPAELEDSGVYFCASSQGLGFYEQYFGPGTRLTVT.